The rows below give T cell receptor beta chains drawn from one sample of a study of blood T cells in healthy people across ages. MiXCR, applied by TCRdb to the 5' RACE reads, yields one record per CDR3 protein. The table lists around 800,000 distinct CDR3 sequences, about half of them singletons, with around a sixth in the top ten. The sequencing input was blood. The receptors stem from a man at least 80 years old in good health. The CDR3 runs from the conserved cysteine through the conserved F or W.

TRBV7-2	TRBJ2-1	CASSNNKIAQNEQFF
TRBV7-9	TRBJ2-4	CASSRDQGLAGPIYVNIQYF
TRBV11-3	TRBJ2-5	CASSLVLGGTQYF
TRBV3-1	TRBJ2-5	CASSVPGTYFETQYF
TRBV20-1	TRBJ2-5	CSARTTGKGTQYF
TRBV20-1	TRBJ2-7	CSASVVGRAYEQYF
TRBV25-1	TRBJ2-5	CASSDIGTLSQETQYF
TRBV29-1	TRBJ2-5	CSVAVTGNGETQYF
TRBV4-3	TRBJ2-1	CASSQVQGNEQFF
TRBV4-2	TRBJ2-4	CASSLLWDGDAKNIQYF
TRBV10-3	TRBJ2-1	CAISESLAGVVYEQFF
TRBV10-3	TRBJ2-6	CAISDTLGASSGANVLTF
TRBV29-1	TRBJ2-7	CSVDGQGWEQYF
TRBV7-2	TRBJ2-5	CASSYMGTYTETQYF
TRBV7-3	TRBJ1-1	CAGSRGTGSEAFF
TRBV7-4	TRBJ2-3	CASSLRGRGGSTDTQYF
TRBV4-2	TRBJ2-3	CASSHRQDPRGQDTQYF
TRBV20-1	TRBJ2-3	CSARGQDASLSDTQYF
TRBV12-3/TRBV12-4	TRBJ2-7	CASSLAGGHDEQYF
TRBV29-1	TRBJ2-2	CSEKTGPNTGELFF
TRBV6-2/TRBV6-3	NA	CASSSDSVRIEQYF
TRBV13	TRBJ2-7	CASSGVTVYEQYF
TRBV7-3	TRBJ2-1	CASSSPGRYNEQFF
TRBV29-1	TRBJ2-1	CSVRQDVYEQFF
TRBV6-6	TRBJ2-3	CASRRPGLGTDMQYF
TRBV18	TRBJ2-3	CASSPSWGQGTDTQYF
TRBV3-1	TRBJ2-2	CASSQDLVTVAENTGELFF